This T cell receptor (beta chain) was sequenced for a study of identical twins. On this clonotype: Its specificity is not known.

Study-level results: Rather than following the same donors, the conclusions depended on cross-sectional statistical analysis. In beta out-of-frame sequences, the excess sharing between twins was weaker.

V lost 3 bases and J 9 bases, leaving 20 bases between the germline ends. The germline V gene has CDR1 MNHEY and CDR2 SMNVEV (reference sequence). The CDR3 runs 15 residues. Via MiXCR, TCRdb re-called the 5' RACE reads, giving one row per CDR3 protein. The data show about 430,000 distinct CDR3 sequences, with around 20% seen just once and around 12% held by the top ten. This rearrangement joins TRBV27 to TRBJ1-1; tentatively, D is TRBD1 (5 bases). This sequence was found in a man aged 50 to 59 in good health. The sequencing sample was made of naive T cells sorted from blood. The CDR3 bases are TGTGCCAGCAGTTTTTTAAGCGCGGGGAGACAGAAAGCTTTCTTT. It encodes CASSFLSAGRQKAFF.